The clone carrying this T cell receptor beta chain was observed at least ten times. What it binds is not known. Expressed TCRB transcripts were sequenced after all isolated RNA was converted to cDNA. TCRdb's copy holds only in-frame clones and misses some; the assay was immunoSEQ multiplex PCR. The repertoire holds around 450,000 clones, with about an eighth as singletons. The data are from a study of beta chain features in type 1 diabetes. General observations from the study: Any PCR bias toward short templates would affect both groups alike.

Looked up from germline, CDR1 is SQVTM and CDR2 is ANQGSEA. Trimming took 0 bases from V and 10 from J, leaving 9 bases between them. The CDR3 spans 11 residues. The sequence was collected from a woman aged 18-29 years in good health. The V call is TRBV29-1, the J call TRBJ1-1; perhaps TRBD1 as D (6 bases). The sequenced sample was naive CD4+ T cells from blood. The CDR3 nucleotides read TGCAGCGTTGAAGATCCCAGGGGAGCTTTCTTT. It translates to CSVEDPRGAFF.